The following is a TCR beta chain sequence with its context. Here immunoSEQ multiplex PCR was the method, and the copy in TCRdb shows in-frame clones only, minus some. This table has roughly 67,000 clones, roughly four fifths appearing once. Germline V gene lookup returns CDR1 WSHSY and CDR2 SAAADI. Deletions cut 2 bases from V and 6 bases from J, with 14 bases between. The CDR3 has 15 amino acids. The sample belongs to a study of blood T cell repertoires in COVID-19. The source material was peripheral blood. The TCR sequence derives from a woman between 55 and 75 years old with acute or convalescent COVID-19. V and J are TRBV10-2 and TRBJ1-5; D is perhaps TRBD1 (6 bases). The CDR3 DNA sequence: TGCGCCAGCAGTGAGGGGACAAGGGGCGGTCAGCCCCAGCATTTT. Translation: CASSEGTRGGQPQHF.